This T cell receptor (beta chain) was captured in a study of blood T cell repertoires in COVID-19. The authors' processing: Estimation of nucleated cell counts relied on the amplification of reference gene primers. TCRdb's table, derived via immunoSEQ multiplex PCR, lists solely in-frame clones and lacks some. From that table come the V and J calls and clone size; the DNA was used to work out D and trimming. The sample consists of 150,000 to 200,000 clones, 80% to 90% of them appearing once. This clone was recorded a few times. This CDR3 comprises 13 residues. V shed 5 bases and J 6 bases; nucleotides not matched to a gene: 5. Germline V lookup: CDR1 GTSNPN, CDR2 SVGIG (reference sequence).

Material for sequencing was peripheral blood. This clonotype was obtained from a man in his sixties with acute or convalescent COVID-19. The J gene is TRBJ1-5, the V gene TRBV30; 9 positions agree with TRBD1. The CDR3 DNA follows: TGTGCCTGGGAACAGGGGGCAGGTCAGCCCCAGCATTTT. The encoded protein is CAWEQGAGQPQHF.